This TCR beta chain was observed in a study of cytomegalovirus exposure and HLA in healthy donors. Findings and limits, study-wide: Further analysis, carried out later, found HLA-associated TCR beta chains more clonally expanded than equally common other chains. Researchers catalogued 160 or so TCR beta chains as cytomegalovirus-associated.

Germline V gene sequence: CDR1 SGDLS, CDR2 YYNGEE. V lost 3 bases, J lost 9 bases, and 5 bases stayed unmatched. The CDR3 runs 13 residues. The PCR employed 60 Vbeta primers together with 13 Jbeta primers. TCRdb keeps only in-frame clones here, not all; method: immunoSEQ multiplex PCR. The sample lists under 200,000 clones, around 74% occurring once. Donors were nominally healthy when sampled, though unrecorded immune exposures were likely. Comments on this clone: What it binds is not known.

The clonotype originates from a female donor in good health and CMV-seronegative. The gene calls are TRBV9 and TRBJ2-1; 8 bases align to TRBD1. Sequencing was carried out using PBMCs. CDR3 bases: TGTGCCAGCAGCGCAGGGGGCCGGGTTGAGCAGTTCTTC. Amino acid sequence: CASSAGGRVEQFF.